What follows describes a single TCR beta chain. No cognate antigen has been identified for it. No much larger clonotype is one base removed from it; base qualities were not supplied. This sample was included in a study of brain T cells in children with intractable seizures (dated by TCRdb to the early 2020s). Looking at the study overall: Resected brain tissue from 53 pediatric epilepsy surgery cases was initially screened for immune gene transcripts with a NanoString immunology panel. Of the 12 selected surgery cases, pre-surgery blood was also sequenced for eight, so four had brain tissue only. Broader findings and caveats from the paper: Viral specificity was inferred only from CDR3 sequence similarity, and patients' HCMV serostatus was unknown. Because sequencing depth differed between pre- and post-surgery blood, the absence of clones from the pre-surgery sample may reflect undersampling.

What the time point label conveys for this sample: blood from clinic visit 5 months post-surgery; TSC patient then seizure free. Surgery cases with the highest brain T cell transcript signatures were selected for TCR beta chain sequencing of brain tissue and, where available, blood. Before surgery, patients had received at least one anti-epileptic drug. The TCR-sequenced patients were children whose drug-resistant epilepsy was caused by tuberous sclerosis complex, focal cortical dysplasia, Rasmussen encephalitis or hemimegalencephaly. The Monarch genomic DNA purification kit was used to extract bulk genomic DNA from unsorted brain tissue and whole blood. The immunoSEQ assay was used to generate TCR beta chain sequences from genomic DNA. Under the source paper's analysis protocol: CDR3 sequences that did not begin with the conserved framework cysteine at position 104 were removed manually. To get clonality, the normalized Shannon's Diversity Index was subtracted from one, giving values from 0 (maximal diversity) to 1 (oligoclonal). Differences in the frequency of the same CDR3 between samples, such as brain versus blood, were assessed with chi-squared comparison-of-proportions tests. Public clonotypes were identified by searching immuneACCESS, and similarity to known antiviral clonotypes was assessed with the VDJdb browser. TCRdb's version of the immuneACCESS table is confined to in-frame rearrangements and falls short of the full clone set. An unresolved V gene accounts for under half of the shortfall where checked; the remainder is of unknown origin. Clone size and V and J calls were adopted from that table, with D and trimming inferred from the DNA. The sample contains about 350,000 clones, about 93% of them found a single time. Together, the top ten hold 5.5% to 6% of the sample.

The sample was peripheral blood, taken 4 to 6 months after surgery. This TCR was recovered from a boy younger than two with tuberous sclerosis and intractable seizures.

The DNA reads as follows: TGCAGTGCTGGGGACAGAAGTGGCTACACCTTC. Its translation reads: CSAGDRSGYTF. The chain employs TRBV20-1 and TRBJ1-2, with TRBD1 matching 7 junction bases. In the germline V gene (reference sequence), CDR1 corresponds to DFQATT and CDR2 to SNEGSKA. From its cysteine to its phenylalanine, the CDR3 spans 11 amino acids. Just CDR3 DNA is preserved here, 33 bases in frame from base 1. Germline trimming amounts to 5 bases on V and 7 bases on J, with 4 as the count of junction bases outside the gene matches.